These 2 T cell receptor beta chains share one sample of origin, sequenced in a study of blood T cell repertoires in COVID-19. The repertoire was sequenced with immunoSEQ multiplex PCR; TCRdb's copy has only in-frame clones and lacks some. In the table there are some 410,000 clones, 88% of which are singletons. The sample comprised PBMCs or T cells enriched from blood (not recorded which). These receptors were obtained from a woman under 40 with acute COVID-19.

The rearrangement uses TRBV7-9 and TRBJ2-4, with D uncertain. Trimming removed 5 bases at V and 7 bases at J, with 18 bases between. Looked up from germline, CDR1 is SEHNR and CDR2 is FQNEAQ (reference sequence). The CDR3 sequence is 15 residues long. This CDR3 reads CASSRAGGRYNIQYF. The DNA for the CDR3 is TGTGCCAGCAGCCGAGCCGGCGGCAGATATAACATTCAGTACTTC.

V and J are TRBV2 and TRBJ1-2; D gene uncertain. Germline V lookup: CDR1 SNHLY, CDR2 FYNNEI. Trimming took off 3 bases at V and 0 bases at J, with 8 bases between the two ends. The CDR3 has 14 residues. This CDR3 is CASSEVQPNYGYTF. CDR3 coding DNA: TGTGCCAGCAGTGAGGTACAACCTAACTATGGCTACACCTTC.